The 22 T cell receptor beta chains listed next were all sequenced from one sample in a study of T-cell reconstitution after alpha-beta-depleted transplantation in children. TCRbeta library preparation incorporated unique molecular identifiers. TCRdb recomputed calls from the PCR reads with MiXCR, one row per CDR3 protein. In the table there are about 600,000 distinct CDR3 sequences, 10% to 15% of which are singletons. Here the sequenced sample was PBMCs, mostly from graft donor cells, taken 360 days after TCRalphabeta/CD19-depleted stem cell transplant. These receptors all stem from a male patient younger than 18 who had a stem cell transplant for acute myeloid leukemia, so the T cells may come from the graft donor.

V and J are TRBV4-2 and TRBJ2-7; the match to TRBD2 covers 11 bases. Trimming took 1 base from V and 5 from J; bases not matched to a gene: 7. CDR1 is LGHNA, CDR2 YNFKEQ, per germline. This CDR3 comprises 16 residues. Here the CDR3 DNA reads TGTGCCAGCAGCCAAGCCTCACTAGCGGGAGACCACGAGCAGTACTTC. Encoded protein: CASSQASLAGDHEQYF.

This clonotype was counted at least ten times. The CDR3 loop reads CASSQVIRSYEQYF. DNA of the CDR3: TGTGCCAGCAGCCAGGTCATAAGATCCTACGAGCAGTACTTC. The V and J genes are TRBV6-2 or TRBV6-3 and TRBJ2-7, with unresolved D. V was trimmed by 6 bases and J by 1 base, leaving 13 bases between them. This CDR3 contains 14 residues. Germline V gives CDR1 MNHEY, CDR2 SVGEGT.

In this sample, this clonotype turned up many times. This chain uses TRBV12-3 or TRBV12-4 with TRBJ1-2; tentative D call: TRBD1 (6 bases). The CDR3 runs to 16 residues. Trimming took off 4 bases at V and 4 bases at J, with 19 bases between the two ends. CDR3: CASSSPLQGSLYGYTF. The CDR3 nucleotides read TGTGCCAGCAGTTCCCCCCTACAGGGCTCGCTCTATGGCTACACCTTC.

The chain employs TRBV7-6 and TRBJ2-5; TRBD2 matches 11 bases. Per germline, CDR1 SGHVS and CDR2 FNYEAQ. V shed 5 bases and J 3 bases; nucleotides not matched to a gene: 8. The CDR3 has 16 amino acids. The CDR3 is CASSPLPGLAEETQYF. DNA of the CDR3: TGTGCCAGCAGCCCGTTGCCGGGACTAGCGGAAGAGACCCAGTACTTC. The full variable domain, completed using reference TRBV7-6 and TRBJ2-5, is GAGVSQSPRYKVTKRGQDVALRCDPISGHVSLYWYRQALGQGPEFLTYFNYEAQQDKSGLPNDRFSAERPEGSISTLTIQRTEQRDSAMYRCASSPLPGLAEETQYFGPGTRLLVL.

The rearrangement uses TRBV5-1 and TRBJ2-1, with TRBD1 matching 9 bases. The CDR3 runs 18 residues. The V segment lost 0 bases and the J segment 4 bases; nucleotides outside the gene matches: 11. The germline CDR1 and CDR2 sequences are SGHRS and YFSETQ. The CDR3 DNA is TGCGCCAGCAGCTTGGCTGGGGACAGGGAGTTTTTTTACAATGAGCAGTTCTTC. Translation gives CASSLAGDREFFYNEQFF.

This clonotype was observed a handful of times. The J gene is TRBJ2-3, the V gene TRBV6-2 or TRBV6-3; TRBD2 aligns across 10 bases. Germline values: CDR1 MNHEY, CDR2 SVGEGT. V was clipped by 0 bases and J by 0 bases; unmatched bases: 9. The CDR3 is made up of 19 amino acids. CDR3: CASSYSTSGDRPSTDTQYF. The CDR3 DNA follows: TGTGCCAGCAGTTACTCAACTAGCGGGGACCGGCCGAGCACAGATACGCAGTATTTT.

This clonotype was seen more than once but under ten times. The chain couples TRBV20-1 to TRBJ1-1; tentatively, D is TRBD1 (6 bases). Germline V gives CDR1 DFQATT, CDR2 SNEGSKA (reference sequence). The CDR3 is made up of 16 amino acids. Trimming pared 4 bases from V and 0 bases from J, leaving 18 bases between. The CDR3 DNA is TGCAGTGCTATTACCCCGGGACATAAAATGAACACTGAAGCTTTCTTT. Protein sequence: CSAITPGHKMNTEAFF.

Only a few counts were recorded for this clonotype. This chain links TRBV9 with TRBJ2-7; D unresolved. Germline loops: CDR1 SGDLS, CDR2 YYNGEE. This CDR3 has 11 amino acids. With 6 bases removed from V and 6 bases from J, the gap between germline ends came to 10 bases. The CDR3 here is CASTRPLEQYF. CDR3 nucleotides: TGTGCCAGCACCCGTCCCCTCGAGCAGTACTTC. Drawing the rest from reference TRBV9 and TRBJ2-7, the complete variable domain is DSGVTQTPKHLITATGQRVTLRCSPRSGDLSVYWYQQSLDQGLQFLIQYYNGEERAKGNILERFSAQQFPDLHSELNLSSLELGDSALYFCASTRPLEQYFGPGTRLTVT.

This clonotype was found a few times. The chain recombines TRBV4-1 with TRBJ2-5, with 8 bases aligning to TRBD2. V lost 3 bases to trimming and J lost 4 bases; unmatched junction nucleotides: 10. The germline CDR1 and CDR2 sequences are MGHRA and YSYEKL. The CDR3 sequence is 16 residues long. The CDR3 spells CASSQPAGVRGETQYF. CDR3 sequence (DNA): TGCGCCAGCAGCCAGCCAGCGGGAGTGCGCGGAGAGACCCAGTACTTC.

This clonotype was counted ten times or more. CDR3 protein: CASSYKVALPTDTQYF. As DNA, the CDR3 is TGTGCCAGCAGTTACAAGGTAGCGCTACCCACAGATACGCAGTATTTT. This chain connects TRBV6-2 or TRBV6-3 to TRBJ2-3; TRBD2 is a possible D gene (5 bases). Looked up from germline, CDR1 is MNHEY and CDR2 is SVGEGT. V was cut by 2 bases and J by 2 bases, with 14 bases left in between. The CDR3 is made up of 16 amino acids.

V usage is TRBV15 and J usage is TRBJ1-4, with TRBD1 as a possible D gene (5 bases). Trimming removed 6 bases from V and 8 bases from J, with 10 bases in between. The germline CDR1 and CDR2 sequences are LNHNV and YYDKDF (reference sequence). The CDR3 length is 12 residues. The CDR3 protein is CATSRAGEKLFF. For the CDR3, the DNA is TGTGCCACCAGTCGCGCAGGGGAAAAACTGTTTTTT.

This clonotype was counted only a few times. The chain uses TRBV14 and TRBJ2-1, with 9 bases identical to TRBD1. The germline V gene encodes CDR1 SGHDN and CDR2 FVKESK. The CDR3 is 18 residues long. With 1 base clipped from V and 2 bases from J, the junction kept 9 bases outside the gene matches. This CDR3 is CASSQGVEGTGTYNEQFF. In nucleotides, the CDR3 is TGTGCCAGCAGCCAAGGGGTAGAAGGGACAGGGACCTACAATGAGCAGTTCTTC.

The gene calls are TRBV9 and TRBJ2-7; tentatively, D is TRBD1 or TRBD2 (5 bases each). Trimming removed 4 bases at V and 3 bases at J, with 11 bases between. The CDR3 contains 13 residues. Germline V gene data show CDR1 as SGDLS and CDR2 as YYNGEE. The CDR3 reads CASSPRGDYEQYF. The CDR3 bases are TGTGCCAGCAGCCCAAGGGGAGACTACGAGCAGTACTTC.

This clonotype has more than one count but fewer than ten. The CDR3 DNA reads TGTGCCAGCAGTGGCACTAGCGGGAGGGGGCACGAGCAGTACTTC. Protein product: CASSGTSGRGHEQYF. The chain recombines TRBV12-3 or TRBV12-4 with TRBJ2-7; 13 nucleotides align to TRBD2. The CDR3 loop spans 15 amino acids. The J segment lost 5 bases and the V segment lost 5 bases, leaving 6 bases of the junction unmatched.

This clonotype was detected only a few times. The V and J genes are TRBV20-1 and TRBJ2-3; the D is unclear. V lost 3 bases and J lost 4, with 5 bases in between. The germline CDR1 and CDR2 sequences are DFQATT and SNEGSKA (reference sequence). The CDR3 is 11 residues long. The CDR3 spells CSASPSDTQYF. DNA of the CDR3: TGCAGTGCTAGCCCTTCAGATACGCAGTATTTT.

This clonotype turned up a few times. This rearrangement joins TRBV24-1 to TRBJ2-1; TRBD2 might be the D (6 bases). Per germline, CDR1 KGHDR and CDR2 SFDVKD. The CDR3 covers 14 residues. Trimming took 8 bases from V and 0 from J, leaving 10 bases between them. CDR3 in amino acids: CATTPGSSYNEQFF. The DNA of the CDR3 is TGTGCCACCACCCCCGGGAGCTCCTACAATGAGCAGTTCTTC.

This clonotype was observed a handful of times. V usage is TRBV6-5 and J usage is TRBJ2-3; D not resolved. Germline V gene data show CDR1 as MNHEY and CDR2 as SVGAGI. This CDR3 comprises 16 residues. V lost 2 bases, J lost 2 bases, and 14 bases lay in between. The CDR3 region has the DNA TGTGCCAGCAGTTACCGGCAGTTCTCTAACACAGATACGCAGTATTTT. It translates to CASSYRQFSNTDTQYF.

The V call is TRBV14, the J call TRBJ1-1, with D possibly TRBD1 on 5 matching bases. Germline V gene sequence: CDR1 SGHDN, CDR2 FVKESK. The CDR3 loop spans 14 amino acids. Between the trimmed V and J ends, which lost 3 bases and 5 bases, there was a span of 13 bases. This chain's CDR3 is CASSHRGVKTEAFF. The CDR3 DNA is TGTGCCAGCAGCCATCGAGGGGTCAAAACTGAAGCTTTCTTT.

This clonotype was counted many times. This chain joins TRBV4-2 and TRBJ2-1; the match to TRBD2 covers 10 bases. The CDR3 length is 16 residues. V dropped 0 bases and J dropped 9; count of bases not matched to a gene: 8. The germline V gene encodes CDR1 LGHNA and CDR2 YNFKEQ. The CDR3 spells CASSQDRLAGVSEQFF. Written as DNA, the CDR3 is TGTGCCAGCAGCCAAGATAGGCTAGCGGGAGTAAGTGAGCAGTTCTTC.

This clonotype showed up just a few times. The J gene is TRBJ1-5, the V gene TRBV29-1, with 7 positions matching TRBD1. CDR3 length: 12 amino acids. Germline loops: CDR1 SQVTM, CDR2 ANQGSEA. V gave up 7 bases and J gave up 1 base; unmatched junction bases: 1. Written as DNA, the CDR3 is TGCAGCGCAGGGGGAAGCAATCAGCCCCAGCATTTT. It specifies CSAGGSNQPQHF.

This clonotype was counted ten times or more. This chain joins TRBV29-1 and TRBJ2-2; D gene unclear. The germline V gene has CDR1 SQVTM and CDR2 ANQGSEA. Trimming took off 4 bases at V and 2 bases at J, with 8 bases between the two ends. CDR3 length: 13 amino acids. Written as DNA, the CDR3 is TGCAGCGTTGGGGCTACCAACACCGGGGAGCTGTTTTTT. Protein: CSVGATNTGELFF.

This clonotype was counted only a few times. This sequence joins TRBV28 and TRBJ2-5; D is unclear. The germline V gene encodes CDR1 MDHEN and CDR2 SYDVKM. This CDR3 region has 14 residues. The germline V and J ends were trimmed by 1 base and 2 bases, with 8 bases remaining between them. The CDR3 here is CASSLSDGQETQYF. The DNA for the CDR3 is TGTGCCAGCAGTTTATCGGACGGTCAAGAGACCCAGTACTTC. Using reference TRBV28 and TRBJ2-5 for the parts outside the CDR3, the full variable domain is DVKVTQSSRYLVKRTGEKVFLECVQDMDHENMFWYRQDPGLGLRLIYFSYDVKMKEKGDIPEGYSVSREKKERFSLILESASTNQTSMYLCASSLSDGQETQYFGPGTRLLVL.